This T cell receptor beta chain derives from a study of T cells in Graves' hyperthyroidism and ophthalmopathy. V was clipped by 0 bases and J by 3 bases, with 6 bases between them. The CDR3 consists of 13 residues. Germline lookup yields CDR1 KGHSH and CDR2 LQKENI. Regions amplified from RNA transcripts were the TCR beta CDR3 regions. With the HTBI primer set, the TCR CDR3 went through a first round of RT-PCR. TCRdb re-called the multiplex PCR reads with MiXCR, one entry per CDR3 protein. The profile covers about 360,000 distinct CDR3 sequences, with about 19% appearing a single time and about 4% taken by the ten largest. This clonotype came up a few times.

The receptor was derived from a woman under 30 with Graves' hyperthyroidism. The chain couples TRBV18 to TRBJ2-7; D is unresolved. Sequencing input: blood. CDR3 bases: TGTGCCAGCTCACCACCCAGAGACTACGAGCAGTACTTC. It specifies CASSPPRDYEQYF.